Shown below are 25 T cell receptor beta chains from a single sample sequenced in a study of molecular identifiers for immune sequencing clone quantification. TCRdb recomputed calls from the PCR reads with MiXCR, one row per CDR3 protein. The data show around 7,700 distinct CDR3 sequences, under 40% seen once. The source material was naive CD8+ T cells from blood, with Jurkat cell RNA spiked in. Subset here: FACS-sorted CD8+CD4-CCR7+CD45RA+ naive T cells. These receptors all come from a human donor in good health. Some libraries in this study had Jurkat cell RNA spiked in.

This clonotype was counted only a few times. The chain joins TRBV27 to TRBJ1-1; D not resolved. The ends were cut back, 6 bases at V and 10 bases at J, with 12 bases in the middle. This CDR3 is built from 11 residues. CDR1 MNHEY and CDR2 SMNVEV come from the germline V gene (reference sequence). The CDR3 sequence is CASRSWTAAFF. The DNA for the CDR3 is TGTGCCAGCAGGTCCTGGACCGCAGCTTTCTTT.

As for this clonotype: The germline gene is not matched at one end of the junction; a read error may be the cause. V usage is TRBV20-1 and J usage is TRBJ2-3; 11 nucleotides agree with TRBD2. The V gene's germline CDR1 is DFQATT and CDR2 SNEGSKA (reference sequence). The CDR3 runs to 15 residues. The CDR3 reads CSASTSGRVADTQNF. For the CDR3, the DNA is TGCAGTGCTTCCACTAGCGGGAGAGTCGCAGATACGCAGAATTTT.

This clonotype was detected a few times. This chain connects TRBV4-2 to TRBJ2-7; D gene ambiguous. The CDR3 sequence is 14 residues long. Trimming took off 0 bases at V and 1 base at J, with 7 bases between the two ends. Germline CDR1 LGHNA, CDR2 YNFKEQ. The CDR3 nucleotides read TGTGCCAGCAGCCAAGATCGACATTCCTACGAGCAGTACTTC. This encodes CASSQDRHSYEQYF.

This clonotype appeared a few times. The CDR3: CASSLEREDTQYF. The CDR3 coding sequence is TGTGCCAGCAGCTTAGAGCGGGAAGATACGCAGTATTTT. This sequence joins TRBV11-3 and TRBJ2-3, with a tentative D call TRBD2 (6 bases). Trimming cost V 0 bases and J 5 bases, with 6 bases left between them. This CDR3 region has 13 residues. The germline gives CDR1 SGHNT, CDR2 YENEEA. Full variable domain (remainder filled in from reference TRBV11-3 and TRBJ2-3): EAGVVQSPRYKIIEKKQPVAFWCNPISGHNTLYWYLQNLGQGPELLIRYENEEAVDDSQLPKDRFSAERLKGVDSTLKIQPAELGDSAVYLCASSLEREDTQYFGPGTRLTVL.

This clonotype showed up just a few times. The chain couples TRBV7-9 to TRBJ1-3, with a possible D match to TRBD1 (5 bases). Trimming removed 5 bases from V and 6 bases from J, with 20 bases in between. This CDR3 has 16 amino acids. CDR1 is SEHNR, CDR2 FQNEAQ, per germline (reference sequence). DNA of the CDR3: TGTGCCAGCAGCCCCACAGGTGGGGTCCGTGTAAACACCATATATTTT. Its protein product is CASSPTGGVRVNTIYF.

This clonotype has a handful of counts. The V gene is TRBV2, the J gene TRBJ2-5; no clear D. This CDR3 contains 13 residues. Trimming removed 5 bases at V and 0 bases at J, with 7 bases between. Germline assignment: CDR1 SNHLY and CDR2 FYNNEI. The CDR3 protein is CASSTTNQETQYF. CDR3 in DNA: TGTGCCAGCAGTACAACTAACCAAGAGACCCAGTACTTC.

The table lists this clonotype with a few counts. The chain uses TRBV5-1 and TRBJ2-7; D is unclear. The CDR3 loop spans 16 amino acids. Germline V gene data show CDR1 as SGHRS and CDR2 as YFSETQ. V lost 0 bases to trimming and J lost 2 bases, with 15 bases between them. For the CDR3, the DNA is TGCGCCAGCAGCTTGGGCTCACCCCCAGAGGCCTACGAGCAGTACTTC. It encodes CASSLGSPPEAYEQYF.

V usage is TRBV20-1 and J usage is TRBJ2-3; possibly TRBD2 for D (5 bases). This CDR3 region has 16 residues. V shed 3 bases and J shed 0 bases, with 16 bases lying between them. Per the germline V gene, CDR1 is DFQATT and CDR2 is SNEGSKA (reference sequence). This CDR3 reads CSASVLGSTSTDTQYF. The CDR3 DNA sequence: TGCAGTGCTAGTGTACTAGGGAGTACCAGCACAGATACGCAGTATTTT.

By proportion, this clonotype is medium-sized. The chain joins TRBV20-1 to TRBJ1-4; D perhaps matches TRBD1 (5 bases). Germline lookup yields CDR1 DFQATT and CDR2 SNEGSKA (reference sequence). With 5 bases removed from V and 10 bases from J, the gap between germline ends came to 14 bases. There are 12 residues in the CDR3. The CDR3 here is CSALGDHGKLFF. CDR3 in DNA: TGCAGTGCTCTCGGGGACCATGGAAAACTGTTTTTT.

By its share, this clonotype is medium-sized. The chain couples TRBV28 to TRBJ2-6, with D unresolved. The V and J ends lost 6 bases and 4 bases respectively, with 13 bases between them. This CDR3 has 15 amino acids. Germline values: CDR1 MDHEN, CDR2 SYDVKM. This CDR3 is CASSAVARGANVLTF. The CDR3 coding sequence is TGTGCCAGCAGCGCCGTGGCAAGAGGGGCCAACGTCCTGACTTTC.

Comments on this clonotype: Likely a read error: the CDR3 ends without its conserved phenylalanine or tryptophan. The chain uses TRBV6-6 and TRBJ1-6, with 9 bases aligning to TRBD1. This CDR3 spans 17 amino acids. Germline CDR1 reads MNHNY; CDR2 reads SVGAGI (reference sequence). V shed 5 bases and J 6 bases; nucleotides not matched to a gene: 11. CDR3 nucleotides: TGTGCCAGCAGTCCGACCGGACAGGGGAGATTTAATTCACCCCTCCACTTA. This encodes CASSPTGQGRFNSPLHL.

This clonotype ranks as medium-sized (0.01 to 0.1%). V and J are TRBV3-1 and TRBJ2-2, with unresolved D. V shed 4 bases and J shed 6 bases, with 9 bases lying between them. Germline lookup yields CDR1 LGHDT and CDR2 YNNKEL (reference sequence). CDR3 length: 13 amino acids. The DNA for the CDR3 is TGTGCCAGCAGCCCTTCGGTTCCCGGGGAGCTGTTTTTT. It encodes CASSPSVPGELFF.

With respect to this clonotype: Germline is not matched at one junction end, which may reflect a read error. This sequence joins TRBV24-1 and TRBJ2-7; TRBD1 agrees at 8 bases. The CDR3 consists of 14 residues. CDR1 KGHDR and CDR2 SFDVKD come from the germline V gene. This CDR3 reads CATSDTSTPTGVNF. For the CDR3, the DNA is TGTGCCACCAGTGATACTTCTACGCCGACAGGGGTGAACTTC.

This clonotype was seen a handful of times. The J gene is TRBJ2-7, the V gene TRBV7-2, with no clear D. V lost 5 bases, J lost 4 bases, and 18 bases lay in between. CDR3 length: 15 amino acids. CDR1 is SGHTA, CDR2 FQGNSA, per germline. This CDR3 is CASSPLVSLVYEQYF. In nucleotides, the CDR3 is TGTGCCAGCAGCCCTCTCGTCTCACTGGTTTACGAGCAGTACTTC.

This clonotype was counted only a few times. This chain links TRBV27 with TRBJ2-2; D perhaps matches TRBD2 (5 bases). The germline CDR1 and CDR2 sequences are MNHEY and SMNVEV (reference sequence). V was cut by 3 bases and J by 4 bases, with 12 bases left in between. The CDR3 spans 15 residues. The CDR3 sequence is CASSFRRSPTGELFF. The DNA for the CDR3 is TGTGCCAGCAGTTTTCGGAGGTCGCCCACCGGGGAGCTGTTTTTT.

Concerning this clonotype: Lacking the conserved final phenylalanine or tryptophan, this CDR3 likely reflects a read error. Because the CDR3's place on the DNA is in doubt, the DNA is left out and the CDR3 is given as listed by TCRdb. This chain connects TRBV7-8 to TRBJ2-5; the D call of TRBD1 is as the table states it, not checked on the DNA. The germline CDR1 and CDR2 sequences are SGHVS and FQNEAQ. The CDR3 sequence runs 17 residues, both termini included. CDR3 sequence: CASSSLPGQGAQETLYI.

This clonotype was recorded a few times. The conserved final phenylalanine or tryptophan is absent from the CDR3, which likely points to a read error. The DNA for the CDR3 is TGTGCCACCAGTGATTTGCGGGACGGCACAGATACGCAGTATTAT. Protein product: CATSDLRDGTDTQYY. The J gene is TRBJ2-3, the V gene TRBV24-1; either TRBD1 or TRBD2 may supply D (5 bases each). CDR1 is KGHDR, CDR2 SFDVKD, per germline. V lost 0 bases to trimming and J lost 1 base, with 7 bases between them. CDR3 length: 15 residues.

The chain employs TRBV28 and TRBJ2-1; D possibly matches TRBD1 or TRBD2 (5 bases each). The V end was cut by 6 bases, the J end by 0 bases, with 12 bases between. Germline loops: CDR1 MDHEN, CDR2 SYDVKM. There are 15 residues in the CDR3. The CDR3, as DNA: TGTGCCAGCAGGAAAGGGACGGTCTCCTACAATGAGCAGTTCTTC. Translating gives CASRKGTVSYNEQFF.

Points on this clonotype: The junction departs from the called germline gene at one end, perhaps through a read error. The chain links TRBV5-1 to TRBJ1-5; a weak D match, TRBD1 (5 bases). CDR3 length: 13 residues. In germline, CDR1 is SGHRS, CDR2 YFSETQ. The CDR3 sequence: CASSGAVEGPQLF. Written as DNA, the CDR3 is TGCGCCAGCAGTGGCGCAGTGGAGGGGCCCCAGCTTTTT.

This clonotype was recorded a few times. The V gene is TRBV13, the J gene TRBJ1-5; 7 nucleotides line up with TRBD1. The CDR3 totals 14 residues. Germline CDR1 is PRHDT and CDR2 is FYEKMQ (reference sequence). V lost 4 bases and J lost 2; bases outside the gene matches: 2. CDR3 DNA: TGTGCCAGCAGCTCTGGACAGGGCAATCAGCCCCAGCATTTT. The encoded protein is CASSSGQGNQPQHF.

In this sample, this clonotype turned up a few times. This sequence joins TRBV5-6 and TRBJ2-3; tentatively, D is TRBD1 or TRBD2 (5 bases each). This CDR3 spans 16 amino acids. Trimming took off 0 bases at V and 1 base at J, with 12 bases between the two ends. Per the germline V gene, CDR1 is SGHDT and CDR2 is YYEEEE. CDR3 region: CASSLGDAERTDTQYF. In DNA form, the CDR3 reads TGTGCCAGCAGCTTGGGGGACGCAGAACGCACAGATACGCAGTATTTT.

This clonotype has a handful of counts. This rearrangement joins TRBV4-3 to TRBJ2-7; tentative D call: TRBD2 (6 bases). V lost 1 base, J lost 5 bases, and 12 bases lay in between. CDR1 LGHNA and CDR2 YSLEER come from the germline V gene. The CDR3 is 14 residues long. CDR3 region: CASSQGGGHHEQYF. CDR3 in DNA: TGCGCCAGCAGCCAAGGTGGAGGGCACCACGAGCAGTACTTC.

The chain carries TRBV7-6 and TRBJ2-7, with 10 positions matching TRBD2. There are 19 residues in the CDR3. The germline V gene encodes CDR1 SGHVS and CDR2 FNYEAQ. J was trimmed by 7 bases and V by 5 bases; bases with no gene match: 23. The CDR3 DNA reads TGTGCCAGCAGCCCGAGTCGTCTAGCGGGAGTCCGGGGTTTGGGGGAGCAGTACTTC. Residues: CASSPSRLAGVRGLGEQYF.

The rearrangement links TRBV2 to TRBJ2-3, with 13 positions matching TRBD2. This CDR3 is 16 amino acids long. J gave up 5 bases and V 6 bases, and 8 bases lay outside the gene matches. In germline, CDR1 is SNHLY, CDR2 FYNNEI. The CDR3 spells CASRIGTSGTLDTQYF. For the CDR3, the DNA is TGTGCCAGCAGGATCGGGACTAGCGGGACCCTAGATACGCAGTATTTT. The full variable domain, in which reference TRBV2 and TRBJ2-3 provide the parts outside the CDR3, is EPEVTQTPSHQVTQMGQEVILRCVPISNHLYFYWYRQILGQKVEFLVSFYNNEISEKSEIFDDQFSVERPDGSNFTLKIRSTKLEDSAMYFCASRIGTSGTLDTQYFGPGTRLTVL.

There are a few counts of this clonotype. The chain uses TRBV28 and TRBJ2-7; perhaps TRBD2 as D (5 bases). Trimming took 5 bases from V and 2 from J, leaving 13 bases between them. CDR3 length: 14 amino acids. CDR1 and CDR2 from the germline V gene are MDHEN and SYDVKM. As DNA, the CDR3 is TGTGCCAGCAGTCAAATACTAGGGCCCTACGAGCAGTACTTC. Translation gives CASSQILGPYEQYF.